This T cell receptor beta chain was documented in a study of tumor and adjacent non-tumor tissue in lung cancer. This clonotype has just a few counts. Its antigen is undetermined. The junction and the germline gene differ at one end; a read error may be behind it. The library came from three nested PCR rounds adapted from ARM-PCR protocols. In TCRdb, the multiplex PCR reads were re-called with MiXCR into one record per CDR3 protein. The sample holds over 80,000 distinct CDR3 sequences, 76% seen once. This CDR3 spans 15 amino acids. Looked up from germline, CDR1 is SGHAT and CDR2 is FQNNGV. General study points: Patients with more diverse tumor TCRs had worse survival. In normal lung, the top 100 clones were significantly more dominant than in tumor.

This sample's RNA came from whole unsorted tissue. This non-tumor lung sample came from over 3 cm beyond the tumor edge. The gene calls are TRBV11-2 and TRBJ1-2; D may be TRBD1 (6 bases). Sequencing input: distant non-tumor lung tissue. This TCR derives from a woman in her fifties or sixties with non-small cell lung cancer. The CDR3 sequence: CVSSPVSGHLYGYTF. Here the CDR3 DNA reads TGTGTCAGCAGTCCTGTCTCGGGACACCTATATGGCTACACCTTC.